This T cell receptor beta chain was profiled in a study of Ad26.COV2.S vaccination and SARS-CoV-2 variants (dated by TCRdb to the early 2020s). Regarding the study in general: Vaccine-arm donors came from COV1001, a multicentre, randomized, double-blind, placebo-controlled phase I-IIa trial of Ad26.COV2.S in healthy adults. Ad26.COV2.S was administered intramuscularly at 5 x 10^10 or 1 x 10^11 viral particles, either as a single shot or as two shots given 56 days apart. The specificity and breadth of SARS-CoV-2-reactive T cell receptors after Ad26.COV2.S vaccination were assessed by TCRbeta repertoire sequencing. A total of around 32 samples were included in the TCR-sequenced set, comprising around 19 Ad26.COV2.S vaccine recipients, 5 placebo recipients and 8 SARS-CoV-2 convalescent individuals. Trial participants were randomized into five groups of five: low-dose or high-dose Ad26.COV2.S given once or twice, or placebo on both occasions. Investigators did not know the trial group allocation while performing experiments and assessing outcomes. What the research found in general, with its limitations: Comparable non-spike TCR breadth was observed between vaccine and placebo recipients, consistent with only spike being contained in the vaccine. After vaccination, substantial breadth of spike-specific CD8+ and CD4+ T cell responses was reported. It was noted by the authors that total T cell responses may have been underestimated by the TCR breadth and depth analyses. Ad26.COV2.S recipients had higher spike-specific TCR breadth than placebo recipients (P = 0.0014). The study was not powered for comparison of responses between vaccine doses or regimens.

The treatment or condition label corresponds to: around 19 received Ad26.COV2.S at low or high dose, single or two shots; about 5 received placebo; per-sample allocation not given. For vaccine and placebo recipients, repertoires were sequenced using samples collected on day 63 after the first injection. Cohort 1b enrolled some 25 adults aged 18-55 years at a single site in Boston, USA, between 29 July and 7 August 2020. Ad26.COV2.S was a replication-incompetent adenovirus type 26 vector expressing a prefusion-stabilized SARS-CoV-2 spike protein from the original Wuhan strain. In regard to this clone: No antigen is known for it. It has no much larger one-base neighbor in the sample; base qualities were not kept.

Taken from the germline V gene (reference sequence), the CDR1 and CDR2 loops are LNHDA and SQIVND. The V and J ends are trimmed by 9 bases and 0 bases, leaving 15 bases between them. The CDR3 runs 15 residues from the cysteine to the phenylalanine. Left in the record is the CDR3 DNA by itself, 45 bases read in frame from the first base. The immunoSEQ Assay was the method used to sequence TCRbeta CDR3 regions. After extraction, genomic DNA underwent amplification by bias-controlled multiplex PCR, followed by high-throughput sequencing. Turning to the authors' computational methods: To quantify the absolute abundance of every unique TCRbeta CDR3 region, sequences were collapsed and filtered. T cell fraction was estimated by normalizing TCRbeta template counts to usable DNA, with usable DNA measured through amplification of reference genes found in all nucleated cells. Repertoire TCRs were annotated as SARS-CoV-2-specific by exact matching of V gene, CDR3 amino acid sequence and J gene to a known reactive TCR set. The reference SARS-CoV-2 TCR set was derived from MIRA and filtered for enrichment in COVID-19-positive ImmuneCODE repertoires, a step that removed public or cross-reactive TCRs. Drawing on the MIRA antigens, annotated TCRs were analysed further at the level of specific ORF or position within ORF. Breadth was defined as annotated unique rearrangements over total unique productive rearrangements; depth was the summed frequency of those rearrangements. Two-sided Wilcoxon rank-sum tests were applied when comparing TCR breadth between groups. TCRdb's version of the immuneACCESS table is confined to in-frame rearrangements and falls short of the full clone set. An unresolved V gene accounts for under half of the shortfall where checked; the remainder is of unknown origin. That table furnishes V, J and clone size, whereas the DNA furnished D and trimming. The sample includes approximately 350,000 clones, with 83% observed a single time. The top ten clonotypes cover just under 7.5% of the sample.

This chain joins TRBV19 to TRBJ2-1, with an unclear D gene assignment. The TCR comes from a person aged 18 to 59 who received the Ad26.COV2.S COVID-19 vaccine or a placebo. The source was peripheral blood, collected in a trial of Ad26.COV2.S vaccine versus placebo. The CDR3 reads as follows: CASRSSVSSYNEQFF. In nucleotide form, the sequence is TGTGCCAGCCGAAGCAGTGTGAGCTCCTACAATGAGCAGTTCTTC.